The TCR beta chain described here comes from a study of regulatory T cells in long-lasting Graves disease. Time point defined: newly diagnosed GD, antithyroid drugs for less than 3 months. After RNA was extracted from PBMCs, the TCR library was made from it. TCR beta libraries were built with iRepertoire HTBI primers and Arm-PCR of CDR3 regions. TCRdb itself ran the multiplex PCR reads through MiXCR, one entry per CDR3 protein. The sample includes more than 300,000 distinct CDR3 sequences, roughly 12% of them seen just once. In addition, the sample was reused for a study of T cells in Graves' hyperthyroidism and ophthalmopathy. As reported in that work: Ophthalmopathy was identified by the model a median around 6.9 months ahead of onset.

The clonotype originates from a young woman with Graves disease. This material consisted of peripheral blood mononuclear cells (PBMCs), taken at new diagnosis, from a patient treated with antithyroid drugs.

The chain's CDR3 is CASAAGSYNEQFF. CDR3 sequence (DNA): TGTGCTAGTGCTGCCGGCTCCTACAATGAGCAGTTCTTC. The chain joins TRBV12-5 to TRBJ2-1; no reliable D call. With 7 bases removed from V and 0 bases from J, the gap between germline ends came to 7 bases. CDR1 and CDR2 from the germline V gene are LGHNT and FRNRAP. This CDR3 region has 13 residues.